These 11 T cell receptor beta chains were sequenced from one sample in a study of T cell responses to AZD1222 COVID-19 vaccine. Sequencing was performed with immunoSEQ multiplex PCR; in TCRdb, only in-frame clones are kept and a portion is missing. The data show 150,000 to 180,000 clones, roughly nine tenths seen once. Source: peripheral blood, taken on day 0 of AZD1222 vaccination. All receptors derive from an adult in good health.

This sequence joins TRBV19 and TRBJ2-5, with 8 bases that match TRBD2. The V gene end was trimmed by 7 bases and the J gene end by 5 bases; junction bases not matched to a gene: 3. The CDR3 extends over 12 amino acids. CDR1 is LNHDA and CDR2 is SQIVND in the germline V gene (reference sequence). This chain's CDR3 is CASKGLGETQYF. The CDR3 DNA follows: TGTGCCAGTAAGGGACTAGGGGAGACCCAGTACTTC.

The chain uses TRBV3-1 (or the pseudogene TRBV3-2) and TRBJ2-3; no clear D. The V and J ends lost 4 bases and 0 bases respectively, with 2 bases between them. Per germline, CDR1 LGHDT and CDR2 YNNKEL (reference sequence). This CDR3 is 12 amino acids long. CDR3 coding DNA: TGTGCCAGCAGCCGAAGCACAGATACGCAGTATTTT. It yields the protein CASSRSTDTQYF.

The rearrangement links TRBV15 to TRBJ1-5; 9 bases line up with TRBD1. CDR1 is LNHNV and CDR2 is YYDKDF in the germline V gene (reference sequence). Unmatched junction bases numbered 8, after V lost 5 bases and J lost 6 bases. This CDR3 has 15 residues. Written as DNA, the CDR3 is TGTGCCACCAGCCGCCGGACAGGGGACGCTCAGCCCCAGCATTTT. This translates into CATSRRTGDAQPQHF. Combining the CDR3 with reference TRBV15 and TRBJ1-5 gives the whole variable domain DAMVIQNPRYQVTQFGKPVTLSCSQTLNHNVMYWYQQKSSQAPKLLFHYYDKDFNNEADTPDNFQSRRPNTSFCFLDIRSPGLGDTAMYLCATSRRTGDAQPQHFGDGTRLSIL.

The chain recombines TRBV7-9 with TRBJ2-2, with 8 bases fitting TRBD2. This CDR3 is built from 13 residues. Germline trimming cut 11 bases from V and 5 bases from J; bases unmatched to any gene: 7. From germline, CDR1 is SEHNR and CDR2 FQNEAQ (reference sequence). The CDR3 DNA sequence: TGTGCCGCCCACGGGGGGGCAACCGGGGAGCTGTTTTTT. Its translation: CAAHGGATGELFF.

The V and J genes are TRBV15 and TRBJ2-7, with 8 positions matching TRBD2. This CDR3 region has 14 residues. CDR1 is LNHNV, CDR2 YYDKDF, per germline (reference sequence). J was trimmed by 7 bases and V by 5 bases; bases with no gene match: 10. CDR3 loop: CATSAGGVVREQYF. The CDR3 bases are TGTGCCACCAGCGCGGGGGGAGTGGTGCGGGAGCAGTACTTC.

V and J are TRBV5-1 and TRBJ2-5; D remains unclear. Looked up from germline, CDR1 is SGHRS and CDR2 is YFSETQ. The length of the CDR3 is 14 residues. Trimming stripped 7 bases from V and 3 bases from J, with 16 bases between. In DNA, the CDR3 is TGCGCCAGCGCTGCTGGCACGCGTGAAGAGACCCAGTACTTC. Its translation is CASAAGTREETQYF.

The rearrangement uses TRBV7-6 and TRBJ2-4, with D perhaps matching TRBD1 (6 bases). The CDR3 sequence is 16 residues long. Germline V CDR1 and CDR2: SGHVS, FNYEAQ. Between the trimmed V and J ends, which lost 6 bases and 3 bases, there was a span of 18 bases. CDR3 coding DNA: TGTGCCAGCAGAATGAGGACAGAGGGGGTCAAAAACATTCAGTACTTC. This encodes CASRMRTEGVKNIQYF.

The chain couples TRBV6-5 to TRBJ1-6, with TRBD1 matching over 8 bases. The CDR3 is made up of 14 amino acids. CDR1 is MNHEY, CDR2 SVGAGI, per germline. V gave up 6 bases and J gave up 10 bases; unmatched junction bases: 8. The CDR3 loop is CASRFRGRGSPLHF. CDR3 nucleotide sequence: TGTGCCAGCAGGTTCAGGGGGCGCGGCTCACCCCTCCACTTT.

This chain uses TRBV27 with TRBJ1-1; 7 positions match TRBD1. Germline V gives CDR1 MNHEY, CDR2 SMNVEV (reference sequence). This CDR3 comprises 14 residues. V shed 3 bases and J 6 bases; nucleotides not matched to a gene: 7. As DNA, the CDR3 is TGTGCCAGCAGTTTCGGTGACAGGGCTGCTGAAGCTTTCTTT. The encoded protein is CASSFGDRAAEAFF.

The chain combines TRBV7-3 with TRBJ2-3; 15 bases are shared with TRBD2. The CDR3 spans 17 residues. V trimming: 5 bases; J trimming: 5 bases; junction bases outside the gene matches: 8. Germline loops: CDR1 SGHTA, CDR2 FQGTGA. In DNA, the CDR3 is TGTGCCAGCAGCGCCCGAGGGACTAGCGGGGGGATAGATACGCAGTATTTT. Translating gives CASSARGTSGGIDTQYF. Using reference TRBV7-3 and TRBJ2-3 for the parts outside the CDR3, the full variable domain is GAGVSQTPSNKVTEKGKYVELRCDPISGHTALYWYRQSLGQGPEFLIYFQGTGAADDSGLPNDRFFAVRPEGSVSTLKIQRTERGDSAVYLCASSARGTSGGIDTQYFGPGTRLTVL.

The rearrangement uses TRBV5-5 and TRBJ1-4; a weak D match, TRBD1 (5 bases). The CDR3 totals 14 residues. Trimming pared 5 bases from V and 8 bases from J, leaving 16 bases between. In germline, CDR1 is SGHKS, CDR2 YYEKEE (reference sequence). The CDR3 DNA reads TGTGCCAGCAGTCCCGGGGGTCCGGGGGAAAAACTGTTTTTT. It translates to CASSPGGPGEKLFF.